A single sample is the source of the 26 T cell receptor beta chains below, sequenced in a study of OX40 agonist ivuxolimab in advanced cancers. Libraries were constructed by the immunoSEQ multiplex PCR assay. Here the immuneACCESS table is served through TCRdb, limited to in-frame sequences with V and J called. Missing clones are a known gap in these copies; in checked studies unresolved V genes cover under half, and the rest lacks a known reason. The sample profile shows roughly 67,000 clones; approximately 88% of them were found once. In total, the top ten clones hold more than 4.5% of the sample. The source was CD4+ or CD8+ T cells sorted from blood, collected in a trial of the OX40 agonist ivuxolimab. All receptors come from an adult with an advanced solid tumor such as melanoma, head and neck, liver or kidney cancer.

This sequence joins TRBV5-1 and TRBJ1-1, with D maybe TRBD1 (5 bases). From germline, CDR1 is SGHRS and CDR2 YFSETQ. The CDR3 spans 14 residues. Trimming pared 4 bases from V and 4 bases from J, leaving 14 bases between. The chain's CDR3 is CASSLGVGFTEAFF. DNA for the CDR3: TGCGCCAGCAGCCTGGGGGTGGGTTTCACTGAAGCTTTCTTT.

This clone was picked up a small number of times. The DNA of the CDR3 is TGTGCCAGCAGCTTAGGGGGAGAAAGCCGTGGCTACACCTTC. Translating it yields CASSLGGESRGYTF. The chain links TRBV7-2 to TRBJ1-2; D is undetermined. The CDR3 sequence is 14 residues long. Germline assignment: CDR1 SGHTA and CDR2 FQGNSA. V dropped 1 base and J dropped 7 bases, with 13 bases sitting between them. Using reference TRBV7-2 and TRBJ1-2 for the parts outside the CDR3, the full variable domain is GAGVSQSPSNKVTEKGKDVELRCDPISGHTALYWYRQSLGQGLEFLIYFQGNSAPDKSGLPSDRFSAERTGGSVSTLTIQRTQQEDSAVYLCASSLGGESRGYTFGSGTRLTVV.

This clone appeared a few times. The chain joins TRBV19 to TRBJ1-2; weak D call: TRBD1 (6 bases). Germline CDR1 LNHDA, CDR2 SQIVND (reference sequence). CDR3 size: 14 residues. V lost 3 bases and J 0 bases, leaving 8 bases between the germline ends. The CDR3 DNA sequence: TGTGCCAGTAGTATGGGGACAACTAACTATGGCTACACCTTC. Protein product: CASSMGTTNYGYTF.

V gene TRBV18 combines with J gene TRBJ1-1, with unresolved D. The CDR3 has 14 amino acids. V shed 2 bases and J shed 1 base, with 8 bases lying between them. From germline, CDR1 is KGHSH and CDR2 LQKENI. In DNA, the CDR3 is TGTGCCAGCTCACCAGAGGCACCGAACACTGAAGCTTTCTTT. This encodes CASSPEAPNTEAFF.

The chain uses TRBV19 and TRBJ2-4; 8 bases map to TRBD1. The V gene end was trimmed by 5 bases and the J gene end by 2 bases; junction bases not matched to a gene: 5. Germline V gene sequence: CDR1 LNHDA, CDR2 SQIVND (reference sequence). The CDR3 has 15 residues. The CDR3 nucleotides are TGTGCCAGTAGTTCCACAGGGGGGTCCAAAAACATTCAGTACTTC. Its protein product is CASSSTGGSKNIQYF. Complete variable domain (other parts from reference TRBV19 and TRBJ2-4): DGGITQSPKYLFRKEGQNVTLSCEQNLNHDAMYWYRQDPGQGLRLIYYSQIVNDFQKGDIAEGYSVSREKKESFPLTVTSAQKNPTAFYLCASSSTGGSKNIQYFGAGTRLSVL.

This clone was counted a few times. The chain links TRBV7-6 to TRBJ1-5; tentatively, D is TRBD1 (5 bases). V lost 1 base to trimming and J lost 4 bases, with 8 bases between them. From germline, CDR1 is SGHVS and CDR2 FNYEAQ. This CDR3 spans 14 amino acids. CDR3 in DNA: TGTGCCAGCAGCTTAGGGGCAGGGAATCAGCCCCAGCATTTT. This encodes CASSLGAGNQPQHF.

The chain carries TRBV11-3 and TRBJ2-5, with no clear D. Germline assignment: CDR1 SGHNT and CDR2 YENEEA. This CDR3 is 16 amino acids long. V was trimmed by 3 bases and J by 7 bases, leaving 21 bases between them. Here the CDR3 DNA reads TGTGCCAGCAGCTTGAAGGCCCGGACGAGAGGCTTGACCCAGTACTTC. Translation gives CASSLKARTRGLTQYF.

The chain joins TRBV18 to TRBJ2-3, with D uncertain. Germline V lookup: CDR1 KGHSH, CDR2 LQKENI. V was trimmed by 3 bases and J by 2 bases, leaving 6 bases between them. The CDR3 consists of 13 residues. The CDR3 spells CASSPIYTDTQYF. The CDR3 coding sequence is TGTGCCAGCTCACCGATATACACAGATACGCAGTATTTT.

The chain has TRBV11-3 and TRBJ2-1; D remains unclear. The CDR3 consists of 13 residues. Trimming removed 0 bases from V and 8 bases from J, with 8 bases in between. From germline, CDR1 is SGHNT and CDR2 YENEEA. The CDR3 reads CASSLDVSYEQFF. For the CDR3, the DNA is TGTGCCAGCAGCTTAGATGTTAGTTATGAGCAGTTCTTC.

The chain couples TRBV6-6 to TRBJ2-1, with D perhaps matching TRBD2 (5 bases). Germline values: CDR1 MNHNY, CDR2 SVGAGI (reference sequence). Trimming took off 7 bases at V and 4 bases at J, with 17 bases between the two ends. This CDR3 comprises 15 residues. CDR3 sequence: CASISAAGAYNEQFF. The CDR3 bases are TGTGCCAGCATTTCAGCGGCAGGCGCTTACAATGAGCAGTTCTTC.

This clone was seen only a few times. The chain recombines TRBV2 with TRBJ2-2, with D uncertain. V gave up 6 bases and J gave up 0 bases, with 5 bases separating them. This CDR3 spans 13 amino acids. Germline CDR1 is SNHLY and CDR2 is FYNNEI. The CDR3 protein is CASRTTNTGELFF. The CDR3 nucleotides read TGTGCCAGCAGGACGACGAACACCGGGGAGCTGTTTTTT.

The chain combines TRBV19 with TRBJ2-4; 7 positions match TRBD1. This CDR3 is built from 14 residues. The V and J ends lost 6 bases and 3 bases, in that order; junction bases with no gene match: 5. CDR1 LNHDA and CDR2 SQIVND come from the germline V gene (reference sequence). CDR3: CASRSGGVKNIQYF. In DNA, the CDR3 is TGTGCCAGTAGATCAGGGGGTGTCAAAAACATTCAGTACTTC.

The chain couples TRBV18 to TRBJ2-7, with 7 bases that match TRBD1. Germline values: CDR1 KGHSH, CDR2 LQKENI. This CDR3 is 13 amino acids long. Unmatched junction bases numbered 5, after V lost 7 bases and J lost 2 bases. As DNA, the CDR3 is TGTGCCAGCTGCAGGGGACAGACCTACGAGCAGTACTTC. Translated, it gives CASCRGQTYEQYF.

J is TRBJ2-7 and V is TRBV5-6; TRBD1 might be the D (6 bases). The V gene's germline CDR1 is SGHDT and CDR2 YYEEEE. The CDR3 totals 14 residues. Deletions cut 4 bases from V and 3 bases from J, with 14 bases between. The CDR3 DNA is TGTGCCAGCAGCCCTCAACAGGGTTACTACGAGCAGTACTTC. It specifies CASSPQQGYYEQYF.

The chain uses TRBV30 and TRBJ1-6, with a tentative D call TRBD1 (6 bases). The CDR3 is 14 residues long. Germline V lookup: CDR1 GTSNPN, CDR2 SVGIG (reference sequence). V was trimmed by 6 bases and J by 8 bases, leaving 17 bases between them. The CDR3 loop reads CACIIQGWDSPLHF. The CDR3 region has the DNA TGTGCCTGTATAATTCAGGGGTGGGATTCACCCCTCCACTTT. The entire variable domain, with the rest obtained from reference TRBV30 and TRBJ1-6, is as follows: SQTIHQWPATLVQPVGSPLSLECTVEGTSNPNLYWYRQAAGRGLQLLFYSVGIGQISSEVPQNLSASRPQDRQFILSSKKLLLSDSGFYLCACIIQGWDSPLHFGNGTRLTVT.

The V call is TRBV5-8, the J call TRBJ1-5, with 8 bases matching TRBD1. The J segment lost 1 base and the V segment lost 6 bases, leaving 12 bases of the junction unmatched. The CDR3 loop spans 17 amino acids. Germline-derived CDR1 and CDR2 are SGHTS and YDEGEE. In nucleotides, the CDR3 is TGTGCCAGCATCTCAGGGGGCCGGGGAGTAAGCAATCAGCCCCAGCATTTT. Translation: CASISGGRGVSNQPQHF.

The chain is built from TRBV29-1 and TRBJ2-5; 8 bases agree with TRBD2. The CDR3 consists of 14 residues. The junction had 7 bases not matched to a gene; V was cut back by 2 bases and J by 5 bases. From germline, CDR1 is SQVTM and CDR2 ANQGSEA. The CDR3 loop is CSVESGGGAETQYF. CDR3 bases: TGCAGCGTTGAAAGCGGGGGTGGCGCGGAGACCCAGTACTTC.

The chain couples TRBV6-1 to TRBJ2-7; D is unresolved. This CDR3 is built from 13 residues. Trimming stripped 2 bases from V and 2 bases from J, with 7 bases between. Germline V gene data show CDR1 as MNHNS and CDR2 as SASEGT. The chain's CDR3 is CASSETFTYEQYF. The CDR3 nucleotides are TGTGCCAGCAGTGAAACCTTCACCTACGAGCAGTACTTC.

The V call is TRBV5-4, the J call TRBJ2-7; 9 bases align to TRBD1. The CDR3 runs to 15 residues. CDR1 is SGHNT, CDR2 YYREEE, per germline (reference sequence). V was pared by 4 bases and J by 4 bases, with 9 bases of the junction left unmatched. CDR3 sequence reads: CASSGSRDRAYEQYF. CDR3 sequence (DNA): TGTGCCAGCAGCGGATCCCGGGACAGGGCTTACGAGCAGTACTTC.

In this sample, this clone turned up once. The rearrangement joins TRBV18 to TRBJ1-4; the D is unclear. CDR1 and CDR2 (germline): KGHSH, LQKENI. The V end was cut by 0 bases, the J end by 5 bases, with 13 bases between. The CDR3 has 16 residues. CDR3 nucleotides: TGTGCCAGCTCACCACCGGGCAGGCGATCAAATGAAAAACTGTTTTTT. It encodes CASSPPGRRSNEKLFF.

The CDR3 region is CASSQDLGDEQYF. In DNA form, the CDR3 reads TGCGCCAGCAGCCAAGATCTCGGGGATGAGCAGTACTTC. The rearrangement uses TRBV4-3 and TRBJ2-7, with D possibly matching TRBD2 (5 bases). CDR3 length: 13 amino acids. The V gene's germline CDR1 is LGHNA and CDR2 YSLEER. Between the trimmed V and J ends, which lost 0 bases and 7 bases, there was a span of 10 bases.

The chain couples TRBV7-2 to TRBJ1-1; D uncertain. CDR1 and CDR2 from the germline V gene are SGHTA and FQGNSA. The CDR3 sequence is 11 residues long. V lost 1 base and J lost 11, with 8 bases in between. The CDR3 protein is CASSLGVSAFF. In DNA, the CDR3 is TGTGCCAGCAGCTTAGGAGTCAGCGCTTTCTTT.

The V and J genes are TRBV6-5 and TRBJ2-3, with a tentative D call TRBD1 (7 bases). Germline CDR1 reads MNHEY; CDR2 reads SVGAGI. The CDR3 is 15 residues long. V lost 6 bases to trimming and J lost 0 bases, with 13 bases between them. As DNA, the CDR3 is TGTGCCAGCAGACTCAGGGGGACTAGCACAGATACGCAGTATTTT. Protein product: CASRLRGTSTDTQYF.

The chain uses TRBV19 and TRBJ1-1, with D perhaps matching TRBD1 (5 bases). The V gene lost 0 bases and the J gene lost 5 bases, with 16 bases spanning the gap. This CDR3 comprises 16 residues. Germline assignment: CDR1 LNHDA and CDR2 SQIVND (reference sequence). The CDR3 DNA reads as TGTGCCAGTAGTATAGATCGGCAGGGCCTTAGGACTGAAGCTTTCTTT. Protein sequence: CASSIDRQGLRTEAFF.

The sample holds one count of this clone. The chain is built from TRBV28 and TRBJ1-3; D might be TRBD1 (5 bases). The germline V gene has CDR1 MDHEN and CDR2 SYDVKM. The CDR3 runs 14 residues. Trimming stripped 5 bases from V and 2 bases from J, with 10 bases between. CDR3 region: CASSGGVTGNTIYF. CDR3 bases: TGTGCCAGCAGTGGAGGGGTCACTGGAAACACCATATATTTT.

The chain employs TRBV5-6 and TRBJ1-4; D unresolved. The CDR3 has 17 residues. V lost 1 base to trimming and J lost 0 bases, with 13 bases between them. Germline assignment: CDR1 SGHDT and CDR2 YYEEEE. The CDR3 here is CASSLIFGLSTNEKLFF. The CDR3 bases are TGTGCCAGCAGCTTGATTTTTGGGCTATCAACTAATGAAAAACTGTTTTTT.